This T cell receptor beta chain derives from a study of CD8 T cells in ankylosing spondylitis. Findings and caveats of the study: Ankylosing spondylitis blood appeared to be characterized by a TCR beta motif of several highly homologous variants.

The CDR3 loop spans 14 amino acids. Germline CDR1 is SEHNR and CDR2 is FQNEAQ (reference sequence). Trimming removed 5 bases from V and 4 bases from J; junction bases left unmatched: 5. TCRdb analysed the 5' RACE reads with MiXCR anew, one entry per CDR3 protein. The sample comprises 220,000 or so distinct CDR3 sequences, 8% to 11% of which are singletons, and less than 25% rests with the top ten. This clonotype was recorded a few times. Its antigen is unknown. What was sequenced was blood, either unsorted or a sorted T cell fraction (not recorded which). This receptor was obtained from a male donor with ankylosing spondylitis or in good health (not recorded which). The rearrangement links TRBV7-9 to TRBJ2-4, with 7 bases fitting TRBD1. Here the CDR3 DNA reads TGTGCCAGCAGCGACCAGACAGGGAAAAACATTCAGTACTTC. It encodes CASSDQTGKNIQYF.